The 13 T cell receptor beta chains reported below all come from one sample, sequenced in a study of T cell changes during pregnancy in multiple sclerosis. The repertoire was sequenced with immunoSEQ multiplex PCR; TCRdb's copy has only in-frame clones and lacks some. The data hold approximately 58,000 clones, with around 92% observed a single time. The material was CD4+ T cells from peripheral blood mononuclear cells, obtained after pregnancy. The source is a female donor in good health, enrolled as a control in a pregnancy study.

This clone appeared once. The chain joins TRBV5-6 to TRBJ2-7; D is uncertain. There are 9 residues in the CDR3. The germline V and J ends were trimmed by 10 bases and 3 bases, with 5 bases remaining between them. The germline gives CDR1 SGHDT, CDR2 YYEEEE. CDR3 bases: TGTGCCGGCCACTACGAGCAGTACTTC. This gives the protein CAGHYEQYF.

V usage is TRBV4-2 and J usage is TRBJ2-3; 9 bases fit TRBD2. V was pared by 4 bases and J by 2 bases, with 4 bases of the junction left unmatched. The CDR3 has 15 residues. Germline lookup yields CDR1 LGHNA and CDR2 YNFKEQ. DNA for the CDR3: TGTGCCAGCAGCCTGGCTAGCGGGGACACAGATACGCAGTATTTT. It is translated as CASSLASGDTDTQYF.

This clone was detected a few times. The chain combines TRBV4-2 with TRBJ2-3; 7 bases match TRBD1. V dropped 1 base and J dropped 4; count of bases not matched to a gene: 5. The CDR3 is 15 residues long. From germline, CDR1 is LGHNA and CDR2 YNFKEQ. In nucleotides, the CDR3 is TGTGCCAGCAGCCAAGTGGGTCAGGGGGCAGATACGCAGTATTTT. As protein: CASSQVGQGADTQYF.

J is TRBJ1-1 and V is TRBV4-1; 11 bases fit TRBD1. V trimming: 4 bases; J trimming: 10 bases; junction bases outside the gene matches: 14. The CDR3 runs 16 residues. CDR1 is MGHRA and CDR2 is YSYEKL in the germline V gene. This CDR3 is CASSLTPDRGQGGAFF. For the CDR3, the DNA is TGCGCCAGCAGCCTTACACCGGACAGGGGGCAGGGGGGAGCTTTCTTT.

The CDR3 DNA is TGTGCCAGCAGTGCTGCTCCCGCGGGGGGGTACGCTGGCACAGATACGCAGTATTTT. As protein: CASSAAPAGGYAGTDTQYF. This chain joins TRBV6-4 and TRBJ2-3; 9 bases agree with TRBD2. Per germline, CDR1 MRHNA and CDR2 SNTAGT. The trim removed 4 bases at V and 1 base at J, leaving 15 bases unmatched. The CDR3 length is 19 residues.

This clone was seen more than once but under ten times. The genes are TRBV14 and TRBJ1-3; no definite D call. V dropped 3 bases and J dropped 4 bases, with 13 bases sitting between them. This CDR3 region has 15 residues. In germline, CDR1 is SGHDN, CDR2 FVKESK. CDR3 bases: TGTGCCAGCAGCCAGTCCTGGCGGTCCGGAAACACCATATATTTT. Its protein product is CASSQSWRSGNTIYF.

CDR3 sequence: CASAIDKDRAYEQYF. In DNA, the CDR3 is TGTGCCAGCGCTATAGACAAGGACAGGGCCTACGAGCAGTACTTC. The chain has TRBV28 and TRBJ2-7, with 8 bases that match TRBD1. The CDR3 spans 15 residues. The trim removed 8 bases at V and 2 bases at J, leaving 11 bases unmatched. Germline values: CDR1 MDHEN, CDR2 SYDVKM. The full variable domain, completed using reference TRBV28 and TRBJ2-7, is DVKVTQSSRYLVKRTGEKVFLECVQDMDHENMFWYRQDPGLGLRLIYFSYDVKMKEKGDIPEGYSVSREKKERFSLILESASTNQTSMYLCASAIDKDRAYEQYFGPGTRLTVT.

V usage is TRBV2 and J usage is TRBJ1-1; no definite D call. This CDR3 is built from 12 residues. The V gene lost 6 bases and the J gene lost 6 bases, with 11 bases spanning the gap. CDR1 and CDR2 from the germline V gene are SNHLY and FYNNEI. The CDR3 bases are TGTGCCAGCAGAAGGCAGGCTTCTGAAGCTTTCTTT. This translates into CASRRQASEAFF.

The rearrangement uses TRBV18 and TRBJ2-1; 10 nucleotides line up with TRBD2. After removal of 6 bases from V and 4 bases from J, the junction contained 9 bases not matched to a gene. Germline V gives CDR1 KGHSH, CDR2 LQKENI. CDR3 length: 16 amino acids. The CDR3 here is CASSSRQAGGYNEQFF. The CDR3 DNA reads as TGTGCCAGCTCGTCGAGGCAAGCGGGGGGGTACAATGAGCAGTTCTTC.

The chain has TRBV4-2 and TRBJ1-6; 7 bases fit TRBD1. Germline V gene sequence: CDR1 LGHNA, CDR2 YNFKEQ. Unmatched junction bases numbered 13, after V lost 4 bases and J lost 10 bases. The CDR3 contains 16 residues. The DNA for the CDR3 is TGTGCCAGCAGCCCACTGACAGGGTTAAGAGAATCACCCCTCCACTTT. The encoded protein is CASSPLTGLRESPLHF.

This clone was seen a handful of times. The gene calls are TRBV11-1 and TRBJ2-2, with TRBD1 matching 7 bases. CDR1 SGHAT and CDR2 FQDESV come from the germline V gene (reference sequence). The CDR3 is 15 residues long. The junction had 10 bases not matched to a gene; V was cut back by 5 bases and J by 7 bases. In nucleotides, the CDR3 is TGTGCCAGCAGCCCATTGACAGGGAAGGGCGGGGAGCTGTTTTTT. It translates to CASSPLTGKGGELFF. The whole variable domain, filled in from reference TRBV11-1 and TRBJ2-2, reads EAEVAQSPRYKITEKSQAVAFWCDPISGHATLYWYRQILGQGPELLVQFQDESVVDDSQLPKDRFSAERLKGVDSTLKIQPAELGDSAMYLCASSPLTGKGGELFFGEGSRLTVL.

The CDR3 DNA reads TGTGCCAGCAGCCGGACAGGGGGCAATCAGCCCCAGCATTTT. Protein product: CASSRTGGNQPQHF. The chain joins TRBV5-5 to TRBJ1-5; 9 bases line up with TRBD1. The CDR3 runs 14 residues. Losses at the gene ends were 4 bases for V and 2 bases for J; bases not matched to a gene: 1. Germline values: CDR1 SGHKS, CDR2 YYEKEE (reference sequence).

This sequence joins TRBV10-3 and TRBJ2-5, with 7 bases identical to TRBD1. Germline V gene lookup returns CDR1 ENHRY and CDR2 SYGVKD. The CDR3 consists of 14 residues. J was trimmed by 3 bases and V by 5 bases; bases with no gene match: 6. CDR3 coding DNA: TGTGCCATCAGTAACAGACAGGGCGAAGAGACCCAGTACTTC. It codes for CAISNRQGEETQYF.